This T cell receptor beta chain was profiled in a study of T-cell reconstitution after alpha-beta-depleted transplantation in children. The CDR3 covers 15 residues. V was clipped by 4 bases and J by 1 base; unmatched bases: 5. Germline CDR1 reads SGHRS; CDR2 reads YFSETQ. Overall study results and limits: Reported findings indicate that, about two months after transplant, alpha-beta T cells came from several hundred expanded clones, which were derived from non-depleted graft cells. Some patients showed high day-60 TCRbeta diversity, which derived from surviving recipient T cells and thymic progenitors. One year post-transplant, T-cell counts and diversity were largely derived from T cells produced anew.

Points on this clonotype: Its antigen remains unidentified.

As it was prepared, the TCRbeta library received unique molecular identifiers. Via MiXCR, TCRdb re-called the PCR reads, giving one row per CDR3 protein. Of fewer than 400,000 distinct CDR3 sequences listed, approximately 20% are singletons. Sequences were derived from PBMCs, mostly from graft donor cells, sampled 180 days after TCRalphabeta/CD19-depleted stem cell transplant. The receptor comes from a male patient younger than 18 who had a stem cell transplant for acute lymphoblastic leukemia, so the T cells may come from the graft donor. The V gene is TRBV5-1, the J gene TRBJ2-5; 9 bases are shared with TRBD1. The CDR3 coding sequence is TGCGCCAGCAGCGTCGGACAGGGGCCCCAAGAGACCCAGTACTTC. Its translation: CASSVGQGPQETQYF.